The clone carrying this TCR beta chain showed up just once. This specimen belongs to a study of T cell changes during pregnancy in multiple sclerosis. The CDR3 is made up of 13 amino acids. The V end was cut by 3 bases, the J end by 0 bases, with 6 bases between. The germline V gene encodes CDR1 SQVTM and CDR2 ANQGSEA. Measured with immunoSEQ multiplex PCR; TCRdb has only the in-frame clones, and not every one. The repertoire holds 60,000 to 65,000 clones, with 90% as singletons. Specimen: peripheral blood, collected in the second trimester of pregnancy. The sequence was collected from a female donor in good health, enrolled as a control in a pregnancy study. The chain has TRBV29-1 and TRBJ2-1; tentatively, D is TRBD2 (6 bases). CDR3 DNA sequence: TGCAGCGTTGACGGGAGCTCCTACAATGAGCAGTTCTTC. This translates into CSVDGSSYNEQFF.